The sequence of this TCR beta chain was determined in a study of cytotoxic CD8 clonotypes in ibrutinib-treated CLL. Repertoires were generated with immunoSEQ multiplex PCR, while TCRdb's copy carries only in-frame clones and drops some. The sample has 270,000 or so clones, around 77% seen once. This clone was seen more than once but under ten times. The source is a human donor with chronic lymphocytic leukemia. Sequenced material: PBMCs, taken at disease progression, from a patient treated with ibrutinib.

CDR3 sequence reads: CASSYWTGRGNQPQHF. CDR3 coding DNA: TGTGCCAGCAGCTATTGGACAGGACGGGGTAATCAGCCCCAGCATTTT. This chain connects TRBV28 to TRBJ1-5; 7 bases match TRBD1. Germline V gives CDR1 MDHEN, CDR2 SYDVKM. V shed 6 bases, J shed 4 bases, and the junction held 12 bases outside the gene matches. The CDR3 spans 16 residues.